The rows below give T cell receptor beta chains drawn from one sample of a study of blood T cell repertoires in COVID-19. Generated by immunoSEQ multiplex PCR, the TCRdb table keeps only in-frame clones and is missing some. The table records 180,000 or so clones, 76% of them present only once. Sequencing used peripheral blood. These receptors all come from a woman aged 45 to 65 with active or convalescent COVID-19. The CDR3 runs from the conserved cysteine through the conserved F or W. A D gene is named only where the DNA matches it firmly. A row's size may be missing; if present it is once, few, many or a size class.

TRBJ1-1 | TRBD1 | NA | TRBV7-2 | CASSGQANTEAFF | TGTGCCAGCAGCGGACAGGCGAACACTGAAGCTTTCTTT
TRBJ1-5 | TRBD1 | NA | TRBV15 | CATSRVTGGVQPQHF | TGTGCCACCAGCAGAGTAACAGGGGGCGTTCAGCCCCAGCATTTT
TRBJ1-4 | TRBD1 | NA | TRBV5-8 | CASSPGQVATNEKLFF | TGTGCCAGCAGCCCCGGACAGGTCGCAACTAATGAAAAACTGTTTTTT
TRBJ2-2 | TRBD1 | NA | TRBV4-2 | CASSQTPHSPGQTYTGELFF | TGTGCCAGCAGCCAGACGCCCCACTCCCCGGGACAGACGTACACCGGGGAGCTGTTTTTT
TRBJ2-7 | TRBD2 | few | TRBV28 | CASSFGGTPPYEQYF | TGTGCCAGCAGTTTCGGGGGGACTCCCCCCTACGAGCAGTACTTC
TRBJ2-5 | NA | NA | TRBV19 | CASSSTDSKETQYF | TGTGCCAGTAGCTCGACGGACTCAAAAGAGACCCAGTACTTC
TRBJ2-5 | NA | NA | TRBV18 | CASSPGAETQYF | TGTGCCAGCTCACCAGGGGCTGAGACCCAGTACTTC
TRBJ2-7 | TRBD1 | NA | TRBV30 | CAWGPGQGYEQYF | TGTGCCTGGGGGCCGGGACAGGGCTACGAGCAGTACTTC
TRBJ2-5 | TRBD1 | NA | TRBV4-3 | CASSPLGQGAGETQYF | TGCGCCAGCAGCCCCCTGGGACAGGGGGCAGGGGAGACCCAGTACTTC
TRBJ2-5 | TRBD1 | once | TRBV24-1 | CATSDARDSLQETQYF | TGTGCCACCAGTGATGCCCGGGACAGCCTTCAAGAGACCCAGTACTTC
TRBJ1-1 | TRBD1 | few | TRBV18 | CASSPKDRGAVGAFF | TGTGCCAGCTCACCTAAAGACAGGGGGGCCGTGGGAGCTTTCTTT
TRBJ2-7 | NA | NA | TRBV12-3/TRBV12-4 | CASSLNPRTSGHF | TGTGCCAGCAGTTTAAATCCCCGGACATCTGGGCACTTC
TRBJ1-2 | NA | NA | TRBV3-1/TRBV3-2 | CASSHGGPRGGYTF | TGTGCCAGCAGCCATGGGGGCCCACGGGGAGGCTACACCTTC
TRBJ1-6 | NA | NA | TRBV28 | CASSLPGDDSPLHF | TGTGCCAGCAGTTTACCAGGGGACGATTCACCCCTCCACTTT
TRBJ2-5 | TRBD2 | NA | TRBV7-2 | CASSFGLAGVQETQYF | TGTGCCAGCAGCTTTGGACTAGCGGGGGTCCAAGAGACCCAGTACTTC
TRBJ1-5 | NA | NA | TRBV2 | CASSEGQLLSQPQHF | TGTGCCAGCAGTGAGGGGCAGCTCCTGAGTCAGCCCCAGCATTTT
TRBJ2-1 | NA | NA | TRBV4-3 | CASSQGTGSTYNEQFF | TGCGCCAGCAGCCAAGGCACCGGGTCCACCTACAATGAGCAGTTCTTC